The 32 T cell receptor beta chains in this list originate from one sample, sequenced in a study of T cell changes during pregnancy in multiple sclerosis. TCRdb's copy holds only in-frame clones and misses some; the assay was immunoSEQ multiplex PCR. This table holds about 55,000 clones, 85% to 95% found once. The specimen was CD8+ T cells from peripheral blood mononuclear cells, collected in the third trimester of pregnancy. Receptors originate from a female donor with multiple sclerosis, enrolled in a pregnancy study.

The chain uses TRBV30 and TRBJ2-1; TRBD1 is a possible D gene (6 bases). The CDR3 length is 13 residues. Trimming took 0 bases from V and 12 from J, leaving 15 bases between them. In germline, CDR1 is GTSNPN, CDR2 SVGIG (reference sequence). CDR3 nucleotide sequence: TGTGCCTGGAGTGTAAGGGGGAGAGCTGGGCAGTTCTTC. Its translation: CAWSVRGRAGQFF.

J is TRBJ1-1 and V is TRBV4-1; 7 bases match TRBD1. Germline-derived CDR1 and CDR2 are MGHRA and YSYEKL. The CDR3 sequence is 13 residues long. Losses at the gene ends were 3 bases for V and 6 bases for J; bases not matched to a gene: 4. CDR3 loop: CASSHTGAPEAFF. The CDR3 DNA reads TGCGCCAGCAGCCACACAGGGGCCCCTGAAGCTTTCTTT.

This sequence joins TRBV9 and TRBJ2-7; the D is unclear. The ends were cut back, 4 bases at V and 2 bases at J, with 13 bases in the middle. This CDR3 spans 14 amino acids. Germline V gene data show CDR1 as SGDLS and CDR2 as YYNGEE. The CDR3, as DNA: TGTGCCAGCAGCTTCCGACTCGATACCTACGAGCAGTACTTC. Translation gives CASSFRLDTYEQYF. The full variable domain, in which reference TRBV9 and TRBJ2-7 provide the parts outside the CDR3, is DSGVTQTPKHLITATGQRVTLRCSPRSGDLSVYWYQQSLDQGLQFLIQYYNGEERAKGNILERFSAQQFPDLHSELNLSSLELGDSALYFCASSFRLDTYEQYFGPGTRLTVT.

The V and J genes are TRBV28 and TRBJ2-2; 12 nucleotides match TRBD2. Germline loops: CDR1 MDHEN, CDR2 SYDVKM. The CDR3 spans 15 residues. J lost 5 bases, V lost 6 bases, and 4 bases had no gene match. CDR3 amino acids: CASSPGLAGTGELFF. Written as DNA, the CDR3 is TGTGCCAGCAGCCCGGGACTAGCGGGTACCGGGGAGCTGTTTTTT.

CDR3 amino acids: CSVEDGRTEYNEQFF. The CDR3 region has the DNA TGCAGCGTTGAAGACGGTCGGACAGAATACAATGAGCAGTTCTTC. The chain carries TRBV29-1 and TRBJ2-1, with a weak D call TRBD1 (6 bases). V lost 0 bases and J lost 4, with 13 bases in between. This CDR3 contains 15 residues. Germline CDR1 reads SQVTM; CDR2 reads ANQGSEA.

V and J are TRBV19 and TRBJ1-2; D is undetermined. CDR3 length equals 13 residues. Germline V gives CDR1 LNHDA, CDR2 SQIVND (reference sequence). V was trimmed by 7 bases and J by 4 bases, leaving 13 bases between them. CDR3 in amino acids: CASMATPFYGYTF. The DNA of the CDR3 is TGTGCCAGTATGGCGACACCCTTCTATGGCTACACCTTC.

The chain combines TRBV11-2 with TRBJ2-7; 9 bases match TRBD2. Germline V gene data show CDR1 as SGHAT and CDR2 as FQNNGV. The CDR3 totals 15 residues. J gave up 6 bases and V 5 bases, and 11 bases lay outside the gene matches. CDR3 region: CASSPSGREGREQYF. DNA for the CDR3: TGTGCCAGCAGCCCCTCGGGGCGGGAGGGCCGCGAGCAGTACTTC.

The J gene is TRBJ2-7, the V gene TRBV10-1, with TRBD1 identical over 7 bases. Germline trimming cut 0 bases from V and 9 bases from J; bases unmatched to any gene: 5. This CDR3 region has 13 residues. Germline CDR1 WNHNN, CDR2 SYGVQD (reference sequence). In DNA form, the CDR3 reads TGCGCCAGCAGTGAGTCGCGACGGGACAGGCAGTACTTC. The encoded protein is CASSESRRDRQYF.

The V gene is TRBV28, the J gene TRBJ1-3; D gene unclear. With 5 bases removed from V and 0 bases from J, the gap between germline ends came to 14 bases. CDR3 length equals 16 residues. Per germline, CDR1 MDHEN and CDR2 SYDVKM. The CDR3 here is CASSPTTWSSGNTIYF. CDR3 DNA sequence: TGTGCCAGCAGTCCTACTACATGGAGCTCTGGAAACACCATATATTTT. The whole variable domain, filled in from reference TRBV28 and TRBJ1-3, reads DVKVTQSSRYLVKRTGEKVFLECVQDMDHENMFWYRQDPGLGLRLIYFSYDVKMKEKGDIPEGYSVSREKKERFSLILESASTNQTSMYLCASSPTTWSSGNTIYFGEGSWLTVV.

The chain employs TRBV14 and TRBJ1-2, with D unclear. V shed 0 bases and J shed 1 base, with 6 bases lying between them. The germline gives CDR1 SGHDN, CDR2 FVKESK. This CDR3 spans 14 amino acids. The CDR3: CASSQDQNNYGYTF. The CDR3 nucleotides are TGTGCCAGCAGCCAAGATCAGAATAACTATGGCTACACCTTC. The full variable domain, with the rest looked up from reference TRBV14 and TRBJ1-2, is EAGVTQFPSHSVIEKGQTVTLRCDPISGHDNLYWYRRVMGKEIKFLLHFVKESKQDESGMPNNRFLAERTGGTYSTLKVQPAELEDSGVYFCASSQDQNNYGYTFGSGTRLTVV.

The chain uses TRBV6-6 and TRBJ2-1; 9 bases match TRBD1. Losses at the gene ends were 7 bases for V and 8 bases for J; bases not matched to a gene: 12. Germline V gives CDR1 MNHNY, CDR2 SVGAGI (reference sequence). This CDR3 contains 15 residues. Here the CDR3 DNA reads TGTGCCAGCACCATAACAGGGGGCGATAGGGATGAGCAGTTCTTC. Amino acid sequence: CASTITGGDRDEQFF.

The rearrangement joins TRBV4-1 to TRBJ2-5; possible D gene TRBD2, 5 bases. Matching the DNA end better, TRBJ2-7 makes the J call doubtful. CDR3 length: 15 amino acids. CDR1 is MGHRA, CDR2 YSYEKL, per germline. CDR3: CASSQGGSVLYEQYF. In DNA form, the CDR3 reads TGCGCCAGCAGCCAAGGGGGTAGCGTACTTTACGAGCAGTACTTC.

The V gene is TRBV14, the J gene TRBJ1-2, with D uncertain. V was pared by 0 bases and J by 8 bases, with 19 bases between. Germline CDR1 is SGHDN and CDR2 is FVKESK. This CDR3 is built from 16 residues. CDR3 DNA: TGTGCCAGCAGCCAAGATCCCGCCGGGAGAGAACGAGGCTACACCTTC. This codes for CASSQDPAGRERGYTF.

The genes are TRBV6-6 and TRBJ2-7; tentatively, D is TRBD1 (5 bases). The germline V gene encodes CDR1 MNHNY and CDR2 SVGAGI (reference sequence). V lost 0 bases and J lost 4, with 10 bases in between. CDR3 length equals 14 residues. This chain's CDR3 is CASSYSPGSYEQYF. The CDR3 DNA sequence: TGTGCCAGCAGTTACTCGCCAGGGTCATACGAGCAGTACTTC.

The J gene is TRBJ2-1, the V gene TRBV12-5; D is undetermined. The V end lost 6 bases, the J end lost 2 bases, and 8 bases lay between the germline ends. The CDR3 loop spans 13 amino acids. Germline CDR1 and CDR2: LGHNT and FRNRAP. The chain's CDR3 is CASGTETYNEQFF. The DNA for the CDR3 is TGTGCTAGTGGGACGGAGACCTACAATGAGCAGTTCTTC.

V gene TRBV7-6 combines with J gene TRBJ2-1, with 8 bases lining up with TRBD2. Germline V gene lookup returns CDR1 SGHVS and CDR2 FNYEAQ. The CDR3 consists of 15 residues. V shed 5 bases, J shed 5 bases, and the junction held 8 bases outside the gene matches. The CDR3 DNA sequence: TGTGCCAGCAGCGCCGTAGCGGGAATTAACAATGAGCAGTTCTTC. Its protein is CASSAVAGINNEQFF.

The chain is built from TRBV7-4 and TRBJ1-3; 9 nucleotides agree with TRBD1. The junction had 18 bases not matched to a gene; V was cut back by 3 bases and J by 0 bases. The germline V gene has CDR1 SGHVT and CDR2 SQSDAQ. This CDR3 region has 21 residues. The CDR3, as DNA: TGTGCCAGCAGCTTTTTCGTCTCAAGGGCGGGGACAGGGCACTCTGGAAACACCATATATTTT. This sequence encodes CASSFFVSRAGTGHSGNTIYF.

The chain couples TRBV7-8 to TRBJ2-7, with 10 bases lining up with TRBD1. V lost 5 bases to trimming and J lost 3 bases; unmatched junction nucleotides: 13. CDR1 and CDR2 from the germline V gene are SGHVS and FQNEAQ. The CDR3 has 17 amino acids. The CDR3 nucleotides are TGTGCCAGCAGCCCGCTAGGCGGGACAGGGGTTATCTACGAGCAGTACTTC. This encodes CASSPLGGTGVIYEQYF.

Note on this clone: A junction end diverges from the germline sequence, so it may reflect a read error. Other DNA sequences from this sample encode an identical CDR3 as well. The rearrangement joins TRBV27 to TRBJ2-7, with 9 bases fitting TRBD2. This CDR3 contains 15 residues. Germline loops: CDR1 MNHEY, CDR2 SMNVEV (reference sequence). In DNA form, the CDR3 reads TGTGCTAGCACCTCCAGCGGGAGGAGAAGGGACGAGCAGTACTTC. Translation gives CASTSSGRRRDEQYF.

The chain has TRBV28 and TRBJ2-5; possibly TRBD1 for D (5 bases). The CDR3 spans 15 residues. V lost 4 bases to trimming and J lost 5 bases, with 17 bases between them. CDR1 MDHEN and CDR2 SYDVKM come from the germline V gene. The CDR3 DNA reads as TGTGCCAGCAGTTCCCCGCCCGGACACTCTGAGACCCAGTACTTC. Its protein product is CASSSPPGHSETQYF.

The genes are TRBV2 and TRBJ2-2, with D perhaps TRBD2 (6 bases). Trimming took 5 bases from V and 1 from J, leaving 20 bases between them. The CDR3 has 18 amino acids. Per the germline V gene, CDR1 is SNHLY and CDR2 is FYNNEI. The CDR3 nucleotides are TGTGCCAGCAGTTATCTCTCTAGCGCGAACTTGAACACCGGGGAGCTGTTTTTT. It encodes CASSYLSSANLNTGELFF.

This clone is a singleton in its sample. This chain connects TRBV19 to TRBJ2-7; TRBD2 might be the D (6 bases). CDR3 length equals 14 residues. The germline V gene has CDR1 LNHDA and CDR2 SQIVND (reference sequence). The ends were cut back, 7 bases at V and 2 bases at J, with 15 bases in the middle. Here the CDR3 reads CASTPGSGPYEQYF. DNA for the CDR3: TGTGCCAGTACCCCCGGGAGCGGACCCTACGAGCAGTACTTC. The whole variable domain, filled in from reference TRBV19 and TRBJ2-7, reads DGGITQSPKYLFRKEGQNVTLSCEQNLNHDAMYWYRQDPGQGLRLIYYSQIVNDFQKGDIAEGYSVSREKKESFPLTVTSAQKNPTAFYLCASTPGSGPYEQYFGPGTRLTVT.

CDR3 DNA sequence: TGTGCCAGCAGCTTCTCAATAGCGGGAGCAAACGAGCAGTACTTC. It specifies CASSFSIAGANEQYF. The chain links TRBV7-6 to TRBJ2-7; 9 nucleotides align to TRBD2. Germline CDR1 SGHVS, CDR2 FNYEAQ. The J segment lost 5 bases and the V segment lost 3 bases, leaving 8 bases of the junction unmatched. CDR3 length equals 15 residues. Looking up the rest from reference TRBV7-6 and TRBJ2-7 gives the full variable domain: GAGVSQSPRYKVTKRGQDVALRCDPISGHVSLYWYRQALGQGPEFLTYFNYEAQQDKSGLPNDRFSAERPEGSISTLTIQRTEQRDSAMYRCASSFSIAGANEQYFGPGTRLTVT.

The chain links TRBV30 to TRBJ1-1; the match to TRBD1 covers 7 bases. J lost 7 bases, V lost 2 bases, and 7 bases had no gene match. The CDR3 has 13 amino acids. CDR1 GTSNPN and CDR2 SVGIG come from the germline V gene (reference sequence). CDR3 coding DNA: TGTGCCTGGAGTACGGAGGCAGGGGGTGAAGCTTTCTTT. It specifies CAWSTEAGGEAFF.

J is TRBJ2-7 and V is TRBV25-1, with D maybe TRBD2 (6 bases). The CDR3 totals 14 residues. Per the germline V gene, CDR1 is MGHDK and CDR2 is SYGVNS. The ends were cut back, 3 bases at V and 3 bases at J, with 12 bases in the middle. Here the CDR3 reads CASSDPGLHYEQYF. In DNA, the CDR3 is TGTGCCAGCAGTGACCCGGGACTTCACTACGAGCAGTACTTC.

The rearrangement uses TRBV7-9 and TRBJ1-5, with TRBD1 identical over 7 bases. V lost 5 bases, J lost 4 bases, and 5 bases stayed unmatched. From germline, CDR1 is SEHNR and CDR2 FQNEAQ (reference sequence). This CDR3 contains 14 residues. In nucleotides, the CDR3 is TGTGCCAGCAGCCGAGGGGGCTGGAATCAGCCCCAGCATTTT. Translated, it gives CASSRGGWNQPQHF.

This clone has a handful of counts. The chain couples TRBV7-9 to TRBJ1-1, with unresolved D. Trimming removed 5 bases at V and 9 bases at J, with 13 bases between. The CDR3 runs 12 residues. The germline CDR1 and CDR2 sequences are SEHNR and FQNEAQ (reference sequence). CDR3 amino acids: CASSLTGTKAFF. CDR3 DNA sequence: TGTGCCAGCAGCCTAACGGGAACAAAAGCTTTCTTT.

As for this clone: The same CDR3 also results from other DNA sequences found in this sample. The chain employs TRBV27 and TRBJ1-2, with 9 bases aligning to TRBD1. This CDR3 has 12 amino acids. Germline loops: CDR1 MNHEY, CDR2 SMNVEV (reference sequence). The ends lost 6 bases at V and 4 bases at J; junction bases unmatched: 0. The CDR3 DNA reads as TGTGCCAGCAGGACAGGGGGCTATGGCTACACCTTC. It encodes CASRTGGYGYTF.

V and J are TRBV29-1 and TRBJ1-1; D might be TRBD1 (6 bases). The CDR3 spans 12 residues. CDR1 is SQVTM and CDR2 is ANQGSEA in the germline V gene. The CDR3 sequence is CTIGGANTEAFF. CDR3 nucleotides: TGCACCATCGGGGGGGCGAACACTGAAGCTTTCTTT.

The DNA for the CDR3 is TGTGCCAGCAGTTACACAGCATCCTACGAGCAGTACTTC. The encoded protein is CASSYTASYEQYF. The chain carries TRBV6-5 and TRBJ2-7; D is unclear. The germline CDR1 and CDR2 sequences are MNHEY and SVGAGI. CDR3 length: 13 residues. V lost 2 bases, J lost 1 base, and 6 bases lay in between.

The table lists this clone with a count of one. The chain joins TRBV27 to TRBJ1-5, with 10 bases identical to TRBD1. This CDR3 region has 17 residues. The germline V gene encodes CDR1 MNHEY and CDR2 SMNVEV (reference sequence). V shed 4 bases, J shed 2 bases, and the junction held 8 bases outside the gene matches. DNA for the CDR3: TGTGCCAGCAGTTCTCGGACAGGGGGAGAGGGCAATCAGCCCCAGCATTTT. It yields the protein CASSSRTGGEGNQPQHF.

CDR3 sequence: CASSYRGLTYNEQFF. The CDR3 region has the DNA TGTGCCAGCAGCTATCGGGGACTTACCTACAATGAGCAGTTCTTC. This chain uses TRBV5-4 with TRBJ2-1; D might be TRBD2 (6 bases). CDR1 and CDR2 from the germline V gene are SGHNT and YYREEE (reference sequence). This CDR3 is 15 amino acids long. V was pared by 3 bases and J by 2 bases, with 12 bases between.